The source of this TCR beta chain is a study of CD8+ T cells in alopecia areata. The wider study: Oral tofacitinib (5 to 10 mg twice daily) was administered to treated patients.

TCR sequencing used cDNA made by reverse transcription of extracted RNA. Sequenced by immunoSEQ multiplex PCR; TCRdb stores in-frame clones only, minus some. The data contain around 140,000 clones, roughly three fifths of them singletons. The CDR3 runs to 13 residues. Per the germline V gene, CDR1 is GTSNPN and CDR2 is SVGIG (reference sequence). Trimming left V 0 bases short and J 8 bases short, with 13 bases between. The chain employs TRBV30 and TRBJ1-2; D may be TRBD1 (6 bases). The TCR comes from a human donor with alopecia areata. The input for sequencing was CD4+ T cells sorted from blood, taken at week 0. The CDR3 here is CAWSVQGTRGYTF. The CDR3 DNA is TGTGCCTGGAGTGTGCAGGGGACCAGGGGCTACACCTTC.